This section outlines one TCR beta chain sequence together with its context. The V end was cut by 1 base, the J end by 3 bases, with 9 bases between. Germline-derived CDR1 and CDR2 are LGHDT and YNNKEL (reference sequence). This CDR3 is built from 15 residues. The data derive from a study of T cell repertoires in cytomegalovirus infection. TCRdb passed the reads through MiXCR, listing each CDR3 protein once. Here the sample spans over 450,000 distinct CDR3 sequences, approximately 10% being singletons. The chain recombines TRBV3-1 with TRBJ2-2; D is unresolved. This clonotype originated in a human donor in good health (CMV status not recorded). Some clones in this sample may be carry-over from other donors' samples. Sample: PBMCs. In DNA, the CDR3 is TGTGCCAGCAGCCAAGGAAACAGTGACACCGGGGAGCTGTTTTTT. Translation: CASSQGNSDTGELFF.